The entry below gives a single T cell receptor beta chain sequence along with its context. The repertoire was sequenced with immunoSEQ multiplex PCR; TCRdb's copy has only in-frame clones and lacks some. The data contain approximately 60,000 clones, approximately 80% of them singletons. The sample is drawn from a study of T cell responses to AZD1222 COVID-19 vaccine. Study background: Both about-4-week and about-12-week second-dose recipients were combined.

The TCR was taken from an adult in good health. Material: peripheral blood, obtained on day 0 of AZD1222 vaccination.

CDR3 residues: CASSPTGGDQETQYF. The CDR3 DNA follows: TGTGCCAGTAGCCCGACAGGGGGCGACCAAGAGACCCAGTACTTC. The chain joins TRBV19 to TRBJ2-5; TRBD1 agrees at 10 bases. CDR3 size: 15 residues. With V trimmed by 6 bases and J by 0 bases, 4 bases remained unmatched. Germline V CDR1 and CDR2: LNHDA, SQIVND (reference sequence).